The T cell receptor beta chain described here comes from a study of cytomegalovirus exposure and HLA in healthy donors. As for the study in general: An earlier analysis found roughly 100 million unique TCR beta sequences from approximately 200 million T cells. Study-wide results and limits: It was assumed in the presence/absence analyses that sequencing depth was roughly uniform across donors. According to an earlier analysis, most TCR beta V segments yielded productive rearrangements about 90% or about 30% of the time. High specificity and sensitivity for cytomegalovirus status were reported for the classifier.

Germline V gene lookup returns CDR1 GTSNPN and CDR2 SVGIG (reference sequence). This CDR3 region has 11 residues. V gave up 2 bases and J gave up 14 bases; unmatched junction bases: 5. The PCR ran on 60 Vbeta and 13 Jbeta primers. TCRdb keeps only in-frame clones here, not all; method: immunoSEQ multiplex PCR. The sample lists under 95,000 clones, 7.6% occurring once. This clone showed up just a few times. The antigen remains unidentified. The gene calls are TRBV30 and TRBJ1-4, with 7 bases identical to TRBD1. Sequenced input: PBMCs. The TCR comes from a man aged 50-60 years in good health and CMV-seronegative. CDR3 protein: CAWSPGQDLFF. CDR3 coding DNA: TGTGCCTGGAGTCCTGGACAGGACCTGTTTTTT.